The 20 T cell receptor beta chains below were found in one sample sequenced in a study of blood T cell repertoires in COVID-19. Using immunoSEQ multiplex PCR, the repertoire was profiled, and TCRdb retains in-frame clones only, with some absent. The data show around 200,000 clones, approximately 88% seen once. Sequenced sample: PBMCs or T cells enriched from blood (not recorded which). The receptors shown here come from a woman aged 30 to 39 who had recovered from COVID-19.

CDR3 sequence reads: CASSWSEMNTEAFF. The DNA of the CDR3 is TGCGCCAGCAGCTGGTCGGAGATGAACACTGAAGCTTTCTTT. The V gene is TRBV5-1, the J gene TRBJ1-1; D is uncertain. CDR3 size: 14 residues. Germline CDR1 and CDR2: SGHRS and YFSETQ. V lost 3 bases and J lost 0, with 9 bases in between.

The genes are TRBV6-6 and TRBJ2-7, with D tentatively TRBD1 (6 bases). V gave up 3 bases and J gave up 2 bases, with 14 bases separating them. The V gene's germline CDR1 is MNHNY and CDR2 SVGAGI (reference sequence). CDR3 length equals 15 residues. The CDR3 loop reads CASSYKGDPAYEQYF. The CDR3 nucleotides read TGTGCCAGCAGTTATAAGGGGGACCCGGCCTACGAGCAGTACTTC.

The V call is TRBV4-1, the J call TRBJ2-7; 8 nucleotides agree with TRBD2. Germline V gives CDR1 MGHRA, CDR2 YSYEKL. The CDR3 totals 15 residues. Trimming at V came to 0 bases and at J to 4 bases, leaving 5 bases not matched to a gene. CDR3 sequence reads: CASSQEPGRAYEQYF. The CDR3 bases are TGCGCCAGCAGCCAAGAACCCGGGAGGGCTTACGAGCAGTACTTC.

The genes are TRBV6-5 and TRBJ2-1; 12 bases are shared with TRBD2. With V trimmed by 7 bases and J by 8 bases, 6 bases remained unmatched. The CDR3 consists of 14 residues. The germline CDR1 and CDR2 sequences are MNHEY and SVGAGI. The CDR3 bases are TGTGCCAGCACCTATGGGACTAGCGGGCATGAGCAGTTCTTC. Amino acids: CASTYGTSGHEQFF.

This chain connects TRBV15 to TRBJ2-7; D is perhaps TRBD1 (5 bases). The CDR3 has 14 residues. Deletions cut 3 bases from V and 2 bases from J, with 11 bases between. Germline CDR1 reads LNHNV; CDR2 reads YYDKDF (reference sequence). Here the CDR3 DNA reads TGTGCCACCAGCAGCAGGGATCCTACCTACGAGCAGTACTTC. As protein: CATSSRDPTYEQYF.

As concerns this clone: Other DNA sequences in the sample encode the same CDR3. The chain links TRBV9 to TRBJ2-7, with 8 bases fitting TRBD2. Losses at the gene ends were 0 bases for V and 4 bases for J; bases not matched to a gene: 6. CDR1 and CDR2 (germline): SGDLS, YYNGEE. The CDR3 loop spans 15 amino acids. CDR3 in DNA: TGTGCCAGCAGCGTAGGCAGCACTAGCGGTTACGAGCAGTACTTC. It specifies CASSVGSTSGYEQYF.

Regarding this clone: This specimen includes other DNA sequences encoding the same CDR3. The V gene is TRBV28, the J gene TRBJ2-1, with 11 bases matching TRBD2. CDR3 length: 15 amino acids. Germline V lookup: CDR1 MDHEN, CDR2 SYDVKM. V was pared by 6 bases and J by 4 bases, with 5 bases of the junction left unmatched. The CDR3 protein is CASSPGTSGYNEQFF. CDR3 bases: TGTGCCAGCAGCCCGGGGACTAGCGGTTACAATGAGCAGTTCTTC.

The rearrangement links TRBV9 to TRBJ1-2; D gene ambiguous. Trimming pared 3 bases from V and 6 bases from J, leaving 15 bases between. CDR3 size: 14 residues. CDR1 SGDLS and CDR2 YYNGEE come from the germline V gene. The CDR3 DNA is TGTGCCAGCAGCGGGAGGGCAGGAAGGGATGGCTACACCTTC. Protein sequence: CASSGRAGRDGYTF.

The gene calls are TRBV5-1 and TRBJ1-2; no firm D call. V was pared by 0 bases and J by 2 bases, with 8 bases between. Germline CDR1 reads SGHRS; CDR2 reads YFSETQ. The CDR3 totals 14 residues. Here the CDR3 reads CASSLERGNYGYTF. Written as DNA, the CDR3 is TGCGCCAGCAGCTTGGAGCGGGGAAACTATGGCTACACCTTC.

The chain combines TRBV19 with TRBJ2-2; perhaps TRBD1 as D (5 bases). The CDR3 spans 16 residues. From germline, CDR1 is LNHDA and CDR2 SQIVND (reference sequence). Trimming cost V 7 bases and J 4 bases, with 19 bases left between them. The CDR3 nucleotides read TGTGCCAGTATCCCCCGTCGACAGTCTGTCACCGGGGAGCTGTTTTTT. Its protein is CASIPRRQSVTGELFF.

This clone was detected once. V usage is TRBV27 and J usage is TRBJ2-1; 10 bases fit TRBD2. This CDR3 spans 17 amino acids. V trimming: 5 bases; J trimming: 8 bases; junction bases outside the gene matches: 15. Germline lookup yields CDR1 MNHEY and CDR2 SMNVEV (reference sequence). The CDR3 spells CASSPRGSGGNGDEQFF. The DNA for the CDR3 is TGTGCCAGCAGTCCCCGTGGTAGCGGGGGGAACGGGGATGAGCAGTTCTTC.

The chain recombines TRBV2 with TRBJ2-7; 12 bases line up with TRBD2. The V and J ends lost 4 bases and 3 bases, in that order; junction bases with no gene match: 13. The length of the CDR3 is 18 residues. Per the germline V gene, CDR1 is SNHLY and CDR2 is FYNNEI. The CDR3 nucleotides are TGTGCCAGCAGTGGCCCGGAGAGGACTAGCGGGGCCATCTACGAGCAGTACGTC. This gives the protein CASSGPERTSGAIYEQYV.

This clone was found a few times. The CDR3 sequence is CASSLRQGARSPLHF. CDR3 in DNA: TGCGCCAGCAGCCTCAGACAGGGGGCGAGGTCACCCCTCCACTTT. The chain is built from TRBV4-1 and TRBJ1-6, with 10 bases that match TRBD1. Trimming removed 4 bases from V and 10 bases from J; junction bases left unmatched: 7. The CDR3 sequence is 15 residues long. Germline V lookup: CDR1 MGHRA, CDR2 YSYEKL.

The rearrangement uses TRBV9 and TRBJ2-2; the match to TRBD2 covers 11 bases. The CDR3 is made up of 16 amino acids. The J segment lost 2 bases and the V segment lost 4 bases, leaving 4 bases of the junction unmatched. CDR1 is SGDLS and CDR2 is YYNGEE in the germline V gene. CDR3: CASSLGTSGNTGELFF. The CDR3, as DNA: TGTGCCAGCAGCCTCGGGACTAGCGGAAACACCGGGGAGCTGTTTTTT.

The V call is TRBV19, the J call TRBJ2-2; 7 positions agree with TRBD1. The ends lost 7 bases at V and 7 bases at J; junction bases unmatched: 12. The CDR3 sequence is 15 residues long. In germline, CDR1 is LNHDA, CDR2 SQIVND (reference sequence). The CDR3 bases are TGTGCCAGTACTCCGACAGGGAAAGGGTTCGGGGAGCTGTTTTTT. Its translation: CASTPTGKGFGELFF.

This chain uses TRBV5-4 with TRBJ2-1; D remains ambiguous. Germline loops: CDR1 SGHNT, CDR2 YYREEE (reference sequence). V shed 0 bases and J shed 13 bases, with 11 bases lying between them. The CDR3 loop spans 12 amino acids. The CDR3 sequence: CASSLDYRNQFF. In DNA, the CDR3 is TGTGCCAGCAGCTTGGACTACCGGAATCAGTTCTTC.

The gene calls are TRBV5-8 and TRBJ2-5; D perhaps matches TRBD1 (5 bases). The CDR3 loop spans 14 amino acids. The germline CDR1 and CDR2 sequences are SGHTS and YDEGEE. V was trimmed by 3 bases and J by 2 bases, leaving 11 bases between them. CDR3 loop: CASSSGDSQETQYF. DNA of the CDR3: TGTGCCAGCAGCTCCGGAGACAGTCAAGAGACCCAGTACTTC.

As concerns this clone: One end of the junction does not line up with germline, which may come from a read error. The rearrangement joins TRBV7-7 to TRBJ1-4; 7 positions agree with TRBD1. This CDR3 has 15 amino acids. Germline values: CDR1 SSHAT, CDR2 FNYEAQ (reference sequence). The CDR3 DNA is TGTGCTAGCAGCGCCAATACAGGGGTAGCGGAAAAACTGTTTTTT. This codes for CASSANTGVAEKLFF.

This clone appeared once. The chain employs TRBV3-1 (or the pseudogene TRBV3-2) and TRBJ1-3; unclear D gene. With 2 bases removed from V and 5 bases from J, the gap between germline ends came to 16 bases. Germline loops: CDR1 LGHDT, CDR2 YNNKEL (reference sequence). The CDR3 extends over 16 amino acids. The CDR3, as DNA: TGTGCCAGCAGCCAATCAGACGGGGTACAAAGAAACACCATATATTTT. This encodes CASSQSDGVQRNTIYF.

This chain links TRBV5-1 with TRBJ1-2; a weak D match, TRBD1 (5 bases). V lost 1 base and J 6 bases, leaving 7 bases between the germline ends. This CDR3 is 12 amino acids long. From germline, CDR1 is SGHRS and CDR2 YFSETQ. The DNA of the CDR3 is TGCGCCAGCAGCTTGAACAGGAATGGCTACACCTTC. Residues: CASSLNRNGYTF.